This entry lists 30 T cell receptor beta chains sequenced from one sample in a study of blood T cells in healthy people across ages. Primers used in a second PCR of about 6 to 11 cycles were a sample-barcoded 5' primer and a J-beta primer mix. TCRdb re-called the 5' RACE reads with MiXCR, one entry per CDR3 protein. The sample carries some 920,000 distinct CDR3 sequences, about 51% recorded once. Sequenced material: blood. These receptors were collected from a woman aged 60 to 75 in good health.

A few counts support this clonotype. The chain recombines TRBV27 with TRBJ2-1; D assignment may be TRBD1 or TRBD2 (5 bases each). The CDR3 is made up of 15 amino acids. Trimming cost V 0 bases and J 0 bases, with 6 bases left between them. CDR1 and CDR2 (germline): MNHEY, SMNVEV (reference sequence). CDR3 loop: CASSLSRGSYNEQFF. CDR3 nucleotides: TGTGCCAGCAGTTTATCGAGGGGCTCCTACAATGAGCAGTTCTTC.

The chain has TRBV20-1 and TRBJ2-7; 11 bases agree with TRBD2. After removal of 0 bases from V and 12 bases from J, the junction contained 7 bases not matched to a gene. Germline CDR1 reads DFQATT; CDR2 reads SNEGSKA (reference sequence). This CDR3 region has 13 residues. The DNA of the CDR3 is TGCAGTGCTAGAGATGTACTAGCGGGAGCAGGGTACTTC. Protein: CSARDVLAGAGYF.

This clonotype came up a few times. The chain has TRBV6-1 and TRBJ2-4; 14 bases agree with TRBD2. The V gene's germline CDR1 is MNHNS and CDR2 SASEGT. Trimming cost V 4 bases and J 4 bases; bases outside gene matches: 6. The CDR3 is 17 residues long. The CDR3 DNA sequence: TGTGCCAGCAGTGGAGGTAGACTAGCGGGAGGGAAAAACATTCAGTACTTC. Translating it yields CASSGGRLAGGKNIQYF.

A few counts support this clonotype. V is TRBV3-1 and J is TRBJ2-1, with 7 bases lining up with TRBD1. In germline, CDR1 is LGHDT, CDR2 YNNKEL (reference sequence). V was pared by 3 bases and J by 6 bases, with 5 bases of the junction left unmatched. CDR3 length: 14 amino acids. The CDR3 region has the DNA TGTGCCAGCAGCCAGGAGACAGGGTTCAATGAGCAGTTCTTC. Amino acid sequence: CASSQETGFNEQFF.

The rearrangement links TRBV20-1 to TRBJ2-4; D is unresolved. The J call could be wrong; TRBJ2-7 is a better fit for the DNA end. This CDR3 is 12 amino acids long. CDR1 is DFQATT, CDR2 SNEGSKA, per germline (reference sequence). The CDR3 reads CSATLTSYEQYF. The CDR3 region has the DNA TGCAGTGCTACTTTGACGTCCTACGAGCAGTACTTC.

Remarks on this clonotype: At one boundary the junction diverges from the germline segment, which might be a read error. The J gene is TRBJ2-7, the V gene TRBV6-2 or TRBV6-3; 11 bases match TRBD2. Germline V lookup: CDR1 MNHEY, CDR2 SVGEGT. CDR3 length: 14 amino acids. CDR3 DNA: TGTGCCAGCCTACTAGCGGGAGCTGGGTACGGGCAGTACTTC. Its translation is CASLLAGAGYGQYF.

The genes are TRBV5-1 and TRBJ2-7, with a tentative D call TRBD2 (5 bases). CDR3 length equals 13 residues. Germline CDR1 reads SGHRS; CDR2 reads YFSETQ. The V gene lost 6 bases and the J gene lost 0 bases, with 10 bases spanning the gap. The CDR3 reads CASMTGNSYEQYF. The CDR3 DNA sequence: TGCGCCAGCATGACCGGGAACTCCTACGAGCAGTACTTC.

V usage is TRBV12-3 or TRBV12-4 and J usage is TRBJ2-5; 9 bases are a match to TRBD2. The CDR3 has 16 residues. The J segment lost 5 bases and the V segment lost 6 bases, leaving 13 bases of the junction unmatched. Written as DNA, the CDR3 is TGTGCCAGCAGGAGCGGCGGGAGGGCTTTGGGGGAGACCCAGTACTTC. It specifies CASRSGGRALGETQYF.

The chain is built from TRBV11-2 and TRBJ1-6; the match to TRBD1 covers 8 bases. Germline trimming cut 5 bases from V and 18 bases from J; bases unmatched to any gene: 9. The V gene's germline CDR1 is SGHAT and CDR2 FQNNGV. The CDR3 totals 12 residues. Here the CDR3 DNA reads TGTGCCAGCAGCGTCGGACAGGGAAAAACCCACTTT. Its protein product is CASSVGQGKTHF.

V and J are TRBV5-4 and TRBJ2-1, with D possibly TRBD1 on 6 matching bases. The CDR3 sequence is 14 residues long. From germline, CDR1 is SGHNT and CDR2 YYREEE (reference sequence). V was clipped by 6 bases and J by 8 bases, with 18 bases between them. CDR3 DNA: TGTGCCAGCAATGGGGGACACCGTTACGATGAGCAGTTCTTC. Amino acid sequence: CASNGGHRYDEQFF. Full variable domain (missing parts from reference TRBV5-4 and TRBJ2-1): ETGVTQSPTHLIKTRGQQVTLRCSSQSGHNTVSWYQQALGQGPQFIFQYYREEENGRGNFPPRFSGLQFPNYSSELNVNALELDDSALYLCASNGGHRYDEQFFGPGTRLTVL.

This CDR3 is CASSAGTGVLRETQYF. CDR3 nucleotide sequence: TGTGCCAGCAGCGCCGGGACAGGGGTCTTACGAGAGACCCAGTACTTC. V gene TRBV12-3 or TRBV12-4 combines with J gene TRBJ2-5; 10 bases are shared with TRBD1. Trimming at V came to 6 bases and at J to 4 bases, leaving 11 bases not matched to a gene. The CDR3 is 16 amino acids.

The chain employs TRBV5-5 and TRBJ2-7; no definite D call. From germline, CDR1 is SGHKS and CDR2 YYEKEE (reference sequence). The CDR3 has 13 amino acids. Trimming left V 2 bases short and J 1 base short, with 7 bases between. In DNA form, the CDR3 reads TGTGCCAGCAGCTTTTCGGAGTCCTACGAGCAGTACTTC. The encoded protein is CASSFSESYEQYF.

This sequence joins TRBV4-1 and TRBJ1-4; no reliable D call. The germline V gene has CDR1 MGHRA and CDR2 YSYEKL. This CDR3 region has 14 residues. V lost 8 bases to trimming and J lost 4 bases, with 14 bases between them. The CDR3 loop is CASRPGPINEKLFF. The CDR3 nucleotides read TGCGCCAGCCGACCGGGTCCCATTAATGAAAAACTGTTTTTT.

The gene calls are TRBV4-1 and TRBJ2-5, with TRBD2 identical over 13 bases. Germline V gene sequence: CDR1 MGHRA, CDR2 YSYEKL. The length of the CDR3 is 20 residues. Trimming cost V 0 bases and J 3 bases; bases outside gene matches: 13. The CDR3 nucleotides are TGCGCCAGCAGCCAAGACCCTAGACTAGCGGGAGGAACATTGGAAGAGACCCAGTACTTC. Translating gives CASSQDPRLAGGTLEETQYF.

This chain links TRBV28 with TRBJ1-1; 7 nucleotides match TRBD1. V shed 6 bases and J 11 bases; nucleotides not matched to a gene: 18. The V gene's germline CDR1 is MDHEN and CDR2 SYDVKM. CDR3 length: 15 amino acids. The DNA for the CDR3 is TGTGCCAGCAGCCTGGTGCGGGGACAGCCAAGAATGGCTTTCTTT. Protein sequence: CASSLVRGQPRMAFF.

DNA for the CDR3: TGCAGCGTTAATACTGACAGGATCAATGAGCAGTTCTTC. It encodes CSVNTDRINEQFF. The rearrangement uses TRBV29-1 and TRBJ2-1, with D possibly TRBD1 on 6 matching bases. V lost 5 bases, J lost 6 bases, and 14 bases lay in between. Looked up from germline, CDR1 is SQVTM and CDR2 is ANQGSEA. CDR3 length: 13 amino acids.

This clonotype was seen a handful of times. The CDR3 spells CSASLGVGYGYTF. In DNA, the CDR3 is TGCAGTGCTAGCTTGGGAGTAGGGTATGGCTACACCTTC. This rearrangement joins TRBV20-1 to TRBJ1-2; no reliable D call. This CDR3 contains 13 residues. The germline V and J ends were trimmed by 3 bases and 5 bases, with 13 bases remaining between them. Germline lookup yields CDR1 DFQATT and CDR2 SNEGSKA (reference sequence).

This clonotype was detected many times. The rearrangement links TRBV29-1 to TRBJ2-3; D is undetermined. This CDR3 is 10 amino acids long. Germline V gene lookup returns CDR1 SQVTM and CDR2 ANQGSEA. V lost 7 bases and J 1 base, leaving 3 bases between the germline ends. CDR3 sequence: CSGGTDTQYF. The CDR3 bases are TGCAGCGGGGGCACAGATACGCAGTATTTT.

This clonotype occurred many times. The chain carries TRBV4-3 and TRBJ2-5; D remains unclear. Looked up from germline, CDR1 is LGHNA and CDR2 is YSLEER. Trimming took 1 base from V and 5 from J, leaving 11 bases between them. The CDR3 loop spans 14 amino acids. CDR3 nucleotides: TGCGCCAGCAGCCAAGCCCCCACATCGGAGACCCAGTACTTC. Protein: CASSQAPTSETQYF.

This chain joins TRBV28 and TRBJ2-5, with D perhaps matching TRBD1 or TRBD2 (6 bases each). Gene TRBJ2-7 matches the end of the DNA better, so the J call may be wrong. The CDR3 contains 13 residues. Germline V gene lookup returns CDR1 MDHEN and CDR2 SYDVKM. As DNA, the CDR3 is TGTGCCAGCGGTACGGGGGCCAATTACGAGCAGTACTTC. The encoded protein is CASGTGANYEQYF.

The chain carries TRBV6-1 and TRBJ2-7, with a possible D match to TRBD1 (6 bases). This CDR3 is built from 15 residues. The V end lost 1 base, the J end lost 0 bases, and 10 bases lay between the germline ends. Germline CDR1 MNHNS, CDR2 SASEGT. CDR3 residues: CASSEVTGHSYEQYF. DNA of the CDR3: TGTGCCAGCAGTGAAGTCACAGGGCACTCCTACGAGCAGTACTTC.

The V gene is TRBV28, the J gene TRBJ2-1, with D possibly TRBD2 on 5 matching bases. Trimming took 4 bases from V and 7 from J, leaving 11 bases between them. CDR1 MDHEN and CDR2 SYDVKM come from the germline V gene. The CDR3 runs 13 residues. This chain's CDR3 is CASSSGWRNEQFF. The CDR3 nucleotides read TGTGCCAGCAGTTCGGGTTGGAGGAATGAGCAGTTCTTC.

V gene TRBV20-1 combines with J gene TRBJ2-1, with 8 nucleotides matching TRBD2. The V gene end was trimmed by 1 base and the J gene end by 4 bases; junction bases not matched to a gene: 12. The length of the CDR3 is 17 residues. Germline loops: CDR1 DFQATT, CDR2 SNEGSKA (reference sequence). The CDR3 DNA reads TGCAGTGCTAGAGGATCGGGAGCGGGAGAGCGATACAATGAGCAGTTCTTC. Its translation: CSARGSGAGERYNEQFF.

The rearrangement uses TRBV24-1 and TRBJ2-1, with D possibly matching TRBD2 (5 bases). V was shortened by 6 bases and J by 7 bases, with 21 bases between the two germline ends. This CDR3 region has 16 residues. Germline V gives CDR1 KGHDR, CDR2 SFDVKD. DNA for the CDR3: TGTGCCACCAGTAGCTTAAGGAGCGGAGCCAATAATGAGCAGTTCTTC. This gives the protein CATSSLRSGANNEQFF.

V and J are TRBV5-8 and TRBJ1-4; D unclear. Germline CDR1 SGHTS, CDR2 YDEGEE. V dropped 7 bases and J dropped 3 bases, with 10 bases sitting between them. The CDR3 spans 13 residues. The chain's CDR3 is CASSRDPNEKLFF. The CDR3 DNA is TGTGCCAGCTCGCGGGATCCTAATGAAAAACTGTTTTTT.

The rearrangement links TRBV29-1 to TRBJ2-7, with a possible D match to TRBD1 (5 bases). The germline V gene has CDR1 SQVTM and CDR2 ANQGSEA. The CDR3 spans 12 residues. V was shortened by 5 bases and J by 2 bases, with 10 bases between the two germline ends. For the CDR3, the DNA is TGCAGCGTTCTGGGCAGGGCCTACGAGCAGTACTTC. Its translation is CSVLGRAYEQYF.

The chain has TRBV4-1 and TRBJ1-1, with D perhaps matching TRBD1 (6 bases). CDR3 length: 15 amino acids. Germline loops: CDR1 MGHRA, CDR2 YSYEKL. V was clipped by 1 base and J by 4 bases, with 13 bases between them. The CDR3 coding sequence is TGCGCCAGCAGCCAAGGGACAGAAGGGGTCACTGAAGCTTTCTTT. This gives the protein CASSQGTEGVTEAFF.

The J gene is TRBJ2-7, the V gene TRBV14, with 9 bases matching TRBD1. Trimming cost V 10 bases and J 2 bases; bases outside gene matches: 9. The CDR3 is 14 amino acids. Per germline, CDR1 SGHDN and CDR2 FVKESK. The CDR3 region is CATTPGQGPYEQYF. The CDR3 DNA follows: TGTGCCACCACTCCGGGACAGGGTCCCTACGAGCAGTACTTC.

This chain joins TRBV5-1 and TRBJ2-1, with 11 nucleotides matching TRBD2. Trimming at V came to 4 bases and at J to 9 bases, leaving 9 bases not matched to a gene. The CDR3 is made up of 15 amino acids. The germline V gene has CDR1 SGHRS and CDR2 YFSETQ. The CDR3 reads CASSETSGSRSEQFF. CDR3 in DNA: TGCGCCAGCAGCGAAACTAGCGGGAGTAGGTCTGAGCAGTTCTTC.

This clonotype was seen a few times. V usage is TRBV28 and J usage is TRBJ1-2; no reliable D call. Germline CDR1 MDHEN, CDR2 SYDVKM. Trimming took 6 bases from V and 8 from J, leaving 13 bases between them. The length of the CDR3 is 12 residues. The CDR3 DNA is TGTGCCAGCAGCGGCAAGACGGGCGGCTACACCTTC. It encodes CASSGKTGGYTF.